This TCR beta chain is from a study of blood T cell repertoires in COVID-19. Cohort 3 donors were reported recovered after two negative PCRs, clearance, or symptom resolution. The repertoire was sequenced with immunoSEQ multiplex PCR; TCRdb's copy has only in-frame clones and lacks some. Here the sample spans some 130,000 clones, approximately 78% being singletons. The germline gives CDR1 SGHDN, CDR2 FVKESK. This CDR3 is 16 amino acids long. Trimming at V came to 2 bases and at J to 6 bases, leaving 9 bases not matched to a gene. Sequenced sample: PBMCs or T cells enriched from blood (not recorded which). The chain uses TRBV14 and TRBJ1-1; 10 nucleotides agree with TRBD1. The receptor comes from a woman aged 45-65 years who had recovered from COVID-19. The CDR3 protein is CASSQLETGGTAEAFF. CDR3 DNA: TGTGCCAGCAGCCAACTAGAGACAGGGGGCACGGCTGAAGCTTTCTTT. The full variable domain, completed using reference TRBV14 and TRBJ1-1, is EAGVTQFPSHSVIEKGQTVTLRCDPISGHDNLYWYRRVMGKEIKFLLHFVKESKQDESGMPNNRFLAERTGGTYSTLKVQPAELEDSGVYFCASSQLETGGTAEAFFGQGTRLTVV.